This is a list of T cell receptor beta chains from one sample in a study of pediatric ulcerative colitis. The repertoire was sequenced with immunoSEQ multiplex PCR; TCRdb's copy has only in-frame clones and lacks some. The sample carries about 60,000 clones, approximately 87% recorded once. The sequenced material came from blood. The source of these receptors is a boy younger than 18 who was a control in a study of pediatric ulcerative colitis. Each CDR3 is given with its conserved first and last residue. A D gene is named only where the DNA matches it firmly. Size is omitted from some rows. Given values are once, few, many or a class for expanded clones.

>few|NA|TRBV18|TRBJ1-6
CASSRGTTGSNSPLHF
TGTGCCAGCTCACGTGGGACCACCGGGAGTAATTCACCCCTCCACTTT
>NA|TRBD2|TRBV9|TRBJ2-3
CASRGTSGGAGTDTQYF
TGTGCCAGCCGTGGGACTAGCGGGGGGGCCGGCACAGATACGCAGTATTTT
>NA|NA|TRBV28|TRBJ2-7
CASSLWDTHNYEQYF
TGTGCCAGCAGTTTGTGGGACACACACAACTACGAGCAGTACTTC
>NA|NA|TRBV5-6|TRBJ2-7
CASSLGQRTYEQYF
TGTGCCAGCAGCTTGGGACAGAGAACCTACGAGCAGTACTTC
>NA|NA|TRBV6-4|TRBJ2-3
CASSDTFTDTQYF
TGTGCCAGCAGTGACACTTTCACAGATACGCAGTATTTT
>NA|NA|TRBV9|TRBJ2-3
CASSAGTVADTQYF
TGTGCCAGCAGCGCAGGGACCGTGGCAGATACGCAGTATTTT
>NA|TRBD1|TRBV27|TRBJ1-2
CASSPRTGFGYTF
TGTGCCAGCAGTCCCAGGACAGGCTTCGGCTACACCTTC
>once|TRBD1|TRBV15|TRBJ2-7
CATSTQTGTGSNEQYF
TGTGCCACCAGCACACAGACCGGGACAGGGTCGAACGAGCAGTACTTC
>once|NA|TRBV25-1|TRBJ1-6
CASSEVGGPNSPLHF
TGTGCCAGCAGTGAGGTTGGAGGGCCGAATTCACCCCTCCACTTT
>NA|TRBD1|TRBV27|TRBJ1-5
CASWTGTVNQPQHF
TGTGCCAGCTGGACCGGGACAGTCAATCAGCCCCAGCATTTT
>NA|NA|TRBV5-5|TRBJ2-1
CASSLITGFNEQFF
TGTGCCAGCAGCCTTATCACAGGGTTCAATGAGCAGTTCTTC
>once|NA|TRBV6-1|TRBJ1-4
CASRKRLTNEKLFF
TGTGCCAGCAGGAAAAGACTAACTAATGAAAAACTGTTTTTT
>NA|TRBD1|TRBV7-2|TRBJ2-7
CASSNGQGYEQYF
TGTGCCAGCAGCAATGGACAGGGCTACGAGCAGTACTTC
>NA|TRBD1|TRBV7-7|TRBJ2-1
CASSSAYRGHNEQFF
TGTGCTAGCAGCTCCGCATACAGGGGCCACAATGAGCAGTTCTTC
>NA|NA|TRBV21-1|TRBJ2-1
CASSKPRERLAGVTSYNEQFF
TGTGCCAGCAGCAAACCGAGGGAACGGCTAGCGGGGGTTACCTCCTACAATGAGCAGTTCTTC
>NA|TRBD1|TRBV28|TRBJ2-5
CASSPDRAILRTQYF
TGTGCCAGCAGTCCCGACAGGGCCATATTGAGGACCCAGTACTTC
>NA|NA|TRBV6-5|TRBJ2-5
CASSLLDPGGTQYF
TGTGCCAGCAGTCTACTAGATCCGGGTGGGACCCAGTACTTC
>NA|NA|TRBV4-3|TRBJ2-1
CASSQGVGDEQFF
TGCGCCAGCAGCCAAGGTGTGGGGGATGAGCAGTTCTTC
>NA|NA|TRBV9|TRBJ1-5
CASSVGGPNQPQHF
TGTGCCAGCAGCGTAGGAGGACCAAATCAGCCCCAGCATTTT
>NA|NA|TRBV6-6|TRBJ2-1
CASSLGPSLYNEQFF
TGTGCCAGCAGCCTCGGGCCTAGCTTGTACAATGAGCAGTTCTTC
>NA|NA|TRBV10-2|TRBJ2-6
CASSELGQGDSGANVLTF
TGCGCCAGCAGTGAGCTGGGACAAGGAGACTCTGGGGCCAACGTCCTGACTTTC
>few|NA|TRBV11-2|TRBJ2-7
CASSSLGYEQYF
TGTGCCAGCAGCTCGCTGGGCTACGAGCAGTACTTC
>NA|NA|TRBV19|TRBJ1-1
CASSPEGEAAVYTEAFF
TGTGCCAGTAGTCCAGAGGGGGAGGCAGCCGTATACACTGAAGCTTTCTTT
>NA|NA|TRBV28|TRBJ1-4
CASSSHSTGTNEKLFF
TGTGCCAGCAGTTCCCATAGTACGGGAACTAATGAAAAACTGTTTTTT
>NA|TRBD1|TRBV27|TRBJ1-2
CASSFTGGGYGYTF
TGTGCCAGCAGTTTTACAGGGGGCGGTTATGGCTACACCTTC
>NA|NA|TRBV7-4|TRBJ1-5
CASSLQGADSNQPQHF
TGTGCCAGCAGCTTACAGGGAGCGGATAGCAATCAGCCCCAGCATTTT
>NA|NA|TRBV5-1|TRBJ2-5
CASSLATEDPEETQYF
TGCGCCAGCAGCTTGGCGACAGAAGACCCAGAAGAGACCCAGTACTTC
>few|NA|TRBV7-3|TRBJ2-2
CASSSRNTGELFF
TGTGCCAGCAGCTCCCGGAACACCGGGGAGCTGTTTTTT
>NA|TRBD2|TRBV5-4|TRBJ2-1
CASATSGPYNEQFF
TGTGCCAGCGCGACTAGCGGGCCCTACAATGAGCAGTTCTTC
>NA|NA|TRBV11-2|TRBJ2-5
CASSFGGLETQYF
TGTGCCAGCAGCTTTGGAGGGCTAGAGACCCAGTACTTC
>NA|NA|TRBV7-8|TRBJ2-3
CASTQWTSTDTQYF
TGTGCCAGCACCCAATGGACTAGCACAGATACGCAGTATTTT
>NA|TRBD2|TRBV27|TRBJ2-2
CASSPTSGPWEELFF
TGTGCCAGCAGTCCGACTAGCGGACCTTGGGAGGAGCTGTTTTTT
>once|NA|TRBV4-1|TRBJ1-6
CASSPKSGYNSPLHF
TGCGCCAGCAGCCCTAAATCGGGTTATAATTCACCCCTCCACTTT
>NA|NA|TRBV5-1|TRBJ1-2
CASSPIPGNYGYTF
TGCGCCAGCAGCCCCATCCCCGGTAACTATGGCTACACCTTC
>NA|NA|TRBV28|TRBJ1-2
CASSVGGSGYDYTF
TGTGCCAGCAGCGTGGGAGGGTCAGGGTATGACTACACCTTC
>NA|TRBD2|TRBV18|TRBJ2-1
CASSLRGGPGEQFF
TGTGCCAGCTCACTTCGGGGGGGCCCGGGTGAGCAGTTCTTC
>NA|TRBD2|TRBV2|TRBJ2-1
CASRETSGSYNEQFF
TGTGCCAGCAGGGAGACTAGCGGTTCCTACAATGAGCAGTTCTTC
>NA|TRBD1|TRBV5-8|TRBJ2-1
CASSPQTGTGVVNEQFF
TGTGCCAGCAGCCCTCAAACCGGGACAGGGGTTGTAAATGAGCAGTTCTTC
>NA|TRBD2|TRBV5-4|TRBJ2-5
CASSLLAGPGETQYF
TGTGCCAGCAGCCTACTAGCGGGGCCGGGGGAGACCCAGTACTTC
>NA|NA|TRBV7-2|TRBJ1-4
CASSLVVRGVNEKLFF
TGTGCCAGCAGCTTAGTCGTACGAGGAGTTAATGAAAAACTGTTTTTT
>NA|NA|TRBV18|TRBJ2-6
CASSPAFSGANVLTF
TGTGCCAGCTCACCTGCCTTCTCTGGGGCCAACGTCCTGACTTTC
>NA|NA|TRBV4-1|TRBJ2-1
CASSHPTGSYNEQFF
TGCGCCAGCAGCCATCCGACGGGCTCCTACAATGAGCAGTTCTTC
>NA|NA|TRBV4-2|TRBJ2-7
CASSQVPGVTYEQYF
TGTGCCAGCAGCCAAGTTCCGGGGGTAACCTACGAGCAGTACTTC
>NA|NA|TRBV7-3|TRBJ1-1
CASSPIIRGATEAFF
TGTGCCAGCAGCCCAATAATCCGCGGGGCCACTGAAGCTTTCTTT
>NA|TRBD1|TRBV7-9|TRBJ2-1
CASSSQMTGLHYNEQFF
TGTGCCAGCAGCTCACAGATGACAGGGTTACACTACAATGAGCAGTTCTTC
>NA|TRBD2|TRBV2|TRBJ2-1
CASSRTSGVFLEQFF
TGTGCCAGCAGTCGTACTAGCGGGGTATTCCTCGAGCAGTTCTTC
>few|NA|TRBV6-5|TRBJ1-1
CASSYSGVAEAFF
TGTGCCAGCAGTTACTCGGGCGTCGCTGAAGCTTTCTTT
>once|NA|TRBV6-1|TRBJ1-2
CVGGVNYGYTF
TGTGTCGGGGGGGTTAACTATGGCTACACCTTC
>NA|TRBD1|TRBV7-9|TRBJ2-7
CASSSPGQGDYEQYF
TGTGCCAGCAGCTCTCCGGGACAGGGGGACTACGAGCAGTACTTC
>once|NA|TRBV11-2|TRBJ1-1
CASSLATLGTEAFF
TGTGCCAGCAGCTTAGCGACCCTGGGGACTGAAGCTTTCTTT
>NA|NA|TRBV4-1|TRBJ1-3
CASSPPEGNTIYF
TGCGCCAGCAGCCCCCCCGAGGGAAACACCATATATTTT
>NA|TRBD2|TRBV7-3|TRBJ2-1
CASSLTGLAYNEQFF
TGTGCCAGCAGCTTAACGGGACTAGCCTACAATGAGCAGTTCTTC